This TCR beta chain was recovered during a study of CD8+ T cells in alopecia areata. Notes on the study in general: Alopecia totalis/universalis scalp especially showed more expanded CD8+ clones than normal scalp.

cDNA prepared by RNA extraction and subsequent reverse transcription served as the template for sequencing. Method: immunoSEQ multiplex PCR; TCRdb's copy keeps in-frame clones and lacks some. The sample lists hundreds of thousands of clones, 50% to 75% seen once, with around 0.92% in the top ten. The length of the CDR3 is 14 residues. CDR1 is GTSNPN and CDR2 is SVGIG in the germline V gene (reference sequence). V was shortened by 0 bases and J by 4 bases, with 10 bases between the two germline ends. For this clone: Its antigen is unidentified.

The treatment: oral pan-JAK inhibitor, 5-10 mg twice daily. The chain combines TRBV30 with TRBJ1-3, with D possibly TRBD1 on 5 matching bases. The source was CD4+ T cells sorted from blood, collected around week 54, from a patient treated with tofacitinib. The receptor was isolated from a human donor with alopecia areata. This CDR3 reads CAWSVRGFGNTIYF. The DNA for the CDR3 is TGTGCCTGGAGTGTTAGGGGCTTCGGAAACACCATATATTTT. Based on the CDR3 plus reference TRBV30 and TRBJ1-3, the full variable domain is SQTIHQWPATLVQPVGSPLSLECTVEGTSNPNLYWYRQAAGRGLQLLFYSVGIGQISSEVPQNLSASRPQDRQFILSSKKLLLSDSGFYLCAWSVRGFGNTIYFGEGSWLTVV.